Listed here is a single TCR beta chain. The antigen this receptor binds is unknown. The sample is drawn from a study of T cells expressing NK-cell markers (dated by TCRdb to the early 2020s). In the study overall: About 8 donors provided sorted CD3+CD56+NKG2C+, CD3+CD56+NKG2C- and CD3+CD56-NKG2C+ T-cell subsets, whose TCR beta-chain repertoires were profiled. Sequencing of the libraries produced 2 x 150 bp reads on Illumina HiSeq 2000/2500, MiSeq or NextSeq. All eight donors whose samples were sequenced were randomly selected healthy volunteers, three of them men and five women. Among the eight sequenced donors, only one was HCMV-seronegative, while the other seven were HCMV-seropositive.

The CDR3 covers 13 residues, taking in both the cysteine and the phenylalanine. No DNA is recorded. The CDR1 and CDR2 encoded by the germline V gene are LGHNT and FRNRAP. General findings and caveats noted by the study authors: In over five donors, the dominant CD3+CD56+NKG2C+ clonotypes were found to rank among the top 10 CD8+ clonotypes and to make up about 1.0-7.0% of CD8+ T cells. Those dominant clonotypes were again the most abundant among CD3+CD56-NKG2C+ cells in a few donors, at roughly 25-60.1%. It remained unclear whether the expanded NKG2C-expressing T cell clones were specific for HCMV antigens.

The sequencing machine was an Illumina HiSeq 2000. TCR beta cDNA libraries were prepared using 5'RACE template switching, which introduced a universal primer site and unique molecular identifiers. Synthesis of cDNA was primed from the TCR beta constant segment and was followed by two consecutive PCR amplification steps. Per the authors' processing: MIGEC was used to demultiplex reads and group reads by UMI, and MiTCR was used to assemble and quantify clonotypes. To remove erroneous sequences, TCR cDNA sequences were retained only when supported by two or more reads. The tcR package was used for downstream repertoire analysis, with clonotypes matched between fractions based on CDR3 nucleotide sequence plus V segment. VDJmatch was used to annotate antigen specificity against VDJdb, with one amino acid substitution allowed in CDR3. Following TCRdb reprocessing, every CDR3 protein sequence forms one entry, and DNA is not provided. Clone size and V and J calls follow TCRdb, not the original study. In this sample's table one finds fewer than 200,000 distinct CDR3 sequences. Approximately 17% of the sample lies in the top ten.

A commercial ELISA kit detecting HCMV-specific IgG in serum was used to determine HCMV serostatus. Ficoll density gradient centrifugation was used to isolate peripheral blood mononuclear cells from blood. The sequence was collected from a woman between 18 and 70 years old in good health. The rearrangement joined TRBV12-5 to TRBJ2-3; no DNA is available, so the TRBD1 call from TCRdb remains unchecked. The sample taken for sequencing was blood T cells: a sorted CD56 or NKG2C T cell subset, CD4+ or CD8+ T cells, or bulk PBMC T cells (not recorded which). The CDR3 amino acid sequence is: CASGPDRDWAQYF.